This passage covers 4 T cell receptor beta chains from one sample sequenced in a study of T cell repertoires in cytomegalovirus infection. Antigens of these TCRs are unknown. In TCRdb, the reads were re-called with MiXCR into one record per CDR3 protein. The table has tens of thousands of distinct CDR3 sequences, around 20% seen once. Sequenced: PBMCs, sequenced either directly or after in vitro stimulation (not recorded which). Every receptor here comes from a human donor in good health (CMV status not recorded). Some clones in this sample may be carry-over from other donors' samples.

The rearrangement links TRBV4-1 to TRBJ1-1; the D is unclear. The germline V gene has CDR1 MGHRA and CDR2 YSYEKL. Trimming pared 0 bases from V and 5 bases from J, leaving 16 bases between. The CDR3 extends over 16 amino acids. The CDR3 reads CASSQEMAVRGTEAFF. DNA of the CDR3: TGCGCCAGCAGCCAAGAAATGGCAGTGAGAGGTACTGAAGCTTTCTTT.

The chain uses TRBV2 and TRBJ2-1; no clear D. Per germline, CDR1 SNHLY and CDR2 FYNNEI. This CDR3 comprises 18 residues. V lost 0 bases and J 8 bases, leaving 23 bases between the germline ends. Here the CDR3 DNA reads TGTGCCAGCAGTGAAGCGCTTCAAGGGCCACTTGTTAGGCATGAGCAGTTCTTC. It yields the protein CASSEALQGPLVRHEQFF. Based on the CDR3 plus reference TRBV2 and TRBJ2-1, the full variable domain is EPEVTQTPSHQVTQMGQEVILRCVPISNHLYFYWYRQILGQKVEFLVSFYNNEISEKSEIFDDQFSVERPDGSNFTLKIRSTKLEDSAMYFCASSEALQGPLVRHEQFFGPGTRLTVL.

This clonotype was seen a handful of times. V is TRBV28 and J is TRBJ2-3; tentative D call: TRBD1 (5 bases). CDR3 size: 15 residues. From germline, CDR1 is MDHEN and CDR2 SYDVKM. V was shortened by 6 bases and J by 7 bases, with 20 bases between the two germline ends. The CDR3 coding sequence is TGTGCCAGCAGCCAGTGGGGCACTCGGTATTATACGCAGTATTTT. This encodes CASSQWGTRYYTQYF.

The V gene is TRBV5-1, the J gene TRBJ2-3, with TRBD2 matching over 13 bases. Trimming at V came to 4 bases and at J to 4 bases, leaving 6 bases not matched to a gene. Germline V CDR1 and CDR2: SGHRS, YFSETQ. The CDR3 loop spans 16 amino acids. The CDR3 sequence is CASSPRTSGGADTQYF. The DNA for the CDR3 is TGCGCCAGCAGCCCGAGGACTAGCGGGGGCGCAGATACGCAGTATTTT.